This T cell receptor beta chain was observed in a study of molecular identifiers for immune sequencing clone quantification. This clonotype was recorded at least ten times. Trimming at V came to 0 bases and at J to 0 bases, leaving 2 bases not matched to a gene. The CDR3 is 16 amino acids. CDR1 is LGHNA, CDR2 YSLEER, per germline. From the PCR reads, TCRdb called clonotypes with MiXCR, one entry per CDR3 protein. The repertoire holds about 510,000 distinct CDR3 sequences, with over 20% as singletons. The rearrangement uses TRBV4-3 and TRBJ2-7; TRBD2 matches at 10 bases. The clonotype comes from a human donor in good health. Some libraries in this study had Jurkat cell RNA spiked in. The source material was naive CD8+ T cells from blood, with Jurkat cell RNA spiked in. Subset reported: FACS-sorted CD8+CD4-CCR7+CD45RA+ naive T cells. CDR3 bases: TGCGCCAGCAGCCAAGATTTAGCGGGGGGCTCCTACGAGCAGTACTTC. Protein: CASSQDLAGGSYEQYF.